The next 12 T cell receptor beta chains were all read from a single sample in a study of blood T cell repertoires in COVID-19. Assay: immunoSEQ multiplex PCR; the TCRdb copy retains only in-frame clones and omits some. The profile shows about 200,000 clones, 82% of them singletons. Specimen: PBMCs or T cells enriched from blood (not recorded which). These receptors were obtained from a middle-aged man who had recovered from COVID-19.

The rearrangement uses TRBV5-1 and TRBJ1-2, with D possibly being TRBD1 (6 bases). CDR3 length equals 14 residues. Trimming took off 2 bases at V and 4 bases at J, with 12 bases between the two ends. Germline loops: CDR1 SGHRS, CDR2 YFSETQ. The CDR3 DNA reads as TGCGCCAGCAGCTTATCAGGGGCCATCTATGGCTACACCTTC. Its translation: CASSLSGAIYGYTF.

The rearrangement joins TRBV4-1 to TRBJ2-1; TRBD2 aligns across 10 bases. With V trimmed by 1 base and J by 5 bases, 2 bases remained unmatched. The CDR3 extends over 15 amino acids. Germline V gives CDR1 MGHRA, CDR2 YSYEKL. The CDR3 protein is CASSQGLAGDNEQFF. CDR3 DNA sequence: TGCGCCAGCAGCCAAGGACTAGCGGGCGACAATGAGCAGTTCTTC.

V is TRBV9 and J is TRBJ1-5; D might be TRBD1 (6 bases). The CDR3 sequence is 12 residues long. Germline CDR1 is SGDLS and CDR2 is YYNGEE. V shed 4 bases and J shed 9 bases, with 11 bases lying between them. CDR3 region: CASSSGVGPQHF. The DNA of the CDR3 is TGTGCCAGCAGCTCAGGGGTCGGGCCCCAGCATTTT.

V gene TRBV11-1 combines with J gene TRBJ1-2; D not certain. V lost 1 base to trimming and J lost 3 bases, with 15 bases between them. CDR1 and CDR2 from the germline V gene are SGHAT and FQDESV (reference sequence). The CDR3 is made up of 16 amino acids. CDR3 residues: CASSLGAGEAYYGYTF. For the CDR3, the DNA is TGTGCCAGCAGCTTAGGGGCCGGGGAGGCATACTATGGCTACACCTTC.

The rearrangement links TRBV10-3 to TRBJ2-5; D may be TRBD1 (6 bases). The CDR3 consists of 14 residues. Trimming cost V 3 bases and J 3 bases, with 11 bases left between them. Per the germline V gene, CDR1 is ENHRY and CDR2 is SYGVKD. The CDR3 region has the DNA TGTGCCATCAGTGATTCGAACAGGGAAGAGACCCAGTACTTC. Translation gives CAISDSNREETQYF.

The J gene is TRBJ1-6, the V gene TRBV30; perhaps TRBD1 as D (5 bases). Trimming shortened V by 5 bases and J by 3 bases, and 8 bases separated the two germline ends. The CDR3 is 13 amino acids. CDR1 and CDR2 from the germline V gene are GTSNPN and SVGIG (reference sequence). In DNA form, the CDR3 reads TGTGCCTGGGGGGCAGACTATAATTCACCCCTCCACTTT. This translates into CAWGADYNSPLHF.

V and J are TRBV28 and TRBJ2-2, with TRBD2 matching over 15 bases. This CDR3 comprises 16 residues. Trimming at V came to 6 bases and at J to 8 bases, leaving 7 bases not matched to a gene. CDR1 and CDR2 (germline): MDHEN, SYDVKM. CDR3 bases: TGTGCCAGCAGCTCGGGACTAGCGGGAGGTTCTGGGGAGCTGTTTTTT. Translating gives CASSSGLAGGSGELFF.

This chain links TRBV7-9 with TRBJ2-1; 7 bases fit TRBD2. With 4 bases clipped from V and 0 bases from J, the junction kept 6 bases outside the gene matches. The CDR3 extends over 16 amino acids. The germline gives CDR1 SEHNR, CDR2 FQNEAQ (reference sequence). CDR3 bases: TGTGCCAGCAGCTCACTAGCGCTGAGCTCCTACAATGAGCAGTTCTTC. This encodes CASSSLALSSYNEQFF.

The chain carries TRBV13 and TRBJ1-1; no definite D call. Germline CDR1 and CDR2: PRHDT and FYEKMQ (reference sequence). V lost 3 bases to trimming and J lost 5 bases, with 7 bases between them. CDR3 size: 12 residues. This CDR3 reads CASSLVRTEAFF. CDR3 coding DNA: TGTGCCAGCAGCTTGGTACGGACTGAAGCTTTCTTT.

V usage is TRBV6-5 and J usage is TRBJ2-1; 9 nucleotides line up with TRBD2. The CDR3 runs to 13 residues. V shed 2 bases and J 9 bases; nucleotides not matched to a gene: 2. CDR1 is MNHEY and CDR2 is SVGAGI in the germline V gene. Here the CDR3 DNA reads TGTGCCAGCAGTTACAGCGGGGGGCTTGAGCAGTTCTTC. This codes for CASSYSGGLEQFF.

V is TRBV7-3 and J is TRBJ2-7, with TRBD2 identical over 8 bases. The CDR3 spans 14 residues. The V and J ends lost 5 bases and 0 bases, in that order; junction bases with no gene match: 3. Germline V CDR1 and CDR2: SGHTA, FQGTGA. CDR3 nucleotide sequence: TGTGCCAGCAGCAACACTAGCGGCTCCTACGAGCAGTACGTC. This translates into CASSNTSGSYEQYV.

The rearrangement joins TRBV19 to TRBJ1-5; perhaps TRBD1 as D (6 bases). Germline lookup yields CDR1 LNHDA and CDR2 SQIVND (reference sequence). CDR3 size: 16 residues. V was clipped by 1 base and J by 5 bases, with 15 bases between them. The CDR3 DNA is TGTGCCAGTAGTATAGGAGGCAGGGGTAGGGATCAGCCCCAGCATTTT. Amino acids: CASSIGGRGRDQPQHF.